This T cell receptor (beta chain) was sequenced in a study of shared clonotypes between healthy human individuals. Study in general: A donor's plate count was three for CD4 naive and three for CD4 memory; CD8 naive had two and CD8 memory one.

The CDR3 sequence is 12 residues long. From germline, CDR1 is MNHNS and CDR2 SASEGT. The germline V and J ends were trimmed by 3 bases and 6 bases, with 9 bases remaining between them. Comments on this clone: The antigen is not known.

Methods used by the authors: In the immunoSEQ data, sequences were junction-only and lacked quality scores, so filtering differed. This table comes from immunoSEQ multiplex PCR, and its TCRdb copy is limited to in-frame clones, with some not included. V and J calls and clone size are those listed in that table; D and trimming were worked out from the DNA. The sample includes fewer than 1 million clones, 90% to 98% of them seen just once. Only CD45RO-negative cells positively selected for CCR7 counted as naive CD8 cells, so terminally differentiated effector memory CD45RA+ cells were excluded. The donor population consisted of healthy HIV-negative adults with no recent acute infections or vaccinations. Study results and limitations: Naive CD4 clonotype sharing across four donors was about 5%.

The sequence was obtained from a man aged 25-40 years in good health. Sequenced: naive CD8+ T cells sorted from blood. This sequence joins TRBV6-1 and TRBJ2-7; D is unresolved. CDR3 nucleotide sequence: TGTGCCAGCAGTGACTACAGATTCGAGCAGTACTTC. This sequence encodes CASSDYRFEQYF.